The 22 T cell receptor beta chains below come from one sample, sequenced in a study of identical twins. TCRdb re-derived calls from the 5' RACE reads in MiXCR, one entry per CDR3 protein. Of about 920,000 distinct CDR3 sequences listed, around 12% are singletons. The data also belong to a second study, concerning yellow fever vaccine responses in identical twins.

Material: PBMCs. These receptors came from a woman aged 18-29 years in good health.

This clonotype was seen a few times. The chain combines TRBV5-1 with TRBJ2-3; maybe TRBD2 (5 bases). The CDR3 spans 14 residues. The V end lost 4 bases, the J end lost 2 bases, and 11 bases lay between the germline ends. Germline V lookup: CDR1 SGHRS, CDR2 YFSETQ. DNA for the CDR3: TGCGCCAGCAGCCTTAGCGACCCCACAGATACGCAGTATTTT. Residues: CASSLSDPTDTQYF.

This clonotype was observed many times. The chain couples TRBV13 to TRBJ2-2; possibly TRBD2 for D (6 bases). Germline V gene data show CDR1 as PRHDT and CDR2 as FYEKMQ (reference sequence). V shed 5 bases and J shed 6 bases, with 13 bases lying between them. The CDR3 contains 14 residues. CDR3 residues: CASSPRLESGELFF. Written as DNA, the CDR3 is TGTGCCAGCAGCCCGAGACTAGAATCCGGGGAGCTGTTTTTT. The complete variable domain, with remaining parts taken from reference TRBV13 and TRBJ2-2, reads AAGVIQSPRHLIKEKRETATLKCYPIPRHDTVYWYQQGPGQDPQFLISFYEKMQSDKGSIPDRFSAQQFSDYHSELNMSSLELGDSALYFCASSPRLESGELFFGEGSRLTVL.

The genes are TRBV28 and TRBJ2-5; maybe TRBD2 (5 bases). V shed 7 bases and J shed 3 bases, with 12 bases lying between them. Germline lookup yields CDR1 MDHEN and CDR2 SYDVKM. The CDR3 spans 13 residues. CDR3 DNA: TGTGCCAGCAAGGTCGGGGTCGAAGAGACCCAGTACTTC. Translated, it gives CASKVGVEETQYF.

The sample holds many counts of this clonotype. The V and J genes are TRBV12-3 or TRBV12-4 and TRBJ2-7; 10 nucleotides line up with TRBD1. The CDR3 has 13 amino acids. V shed 5 bases, J shed 6 bases, and the junction held 4 bases outside the gene matches. DNA of the CDR3: TGTGCCAGCAGTACCCGGACAGGGGGCGAGCAGTACTTC. It encodes CASSTRTGGEQYF.

This clonotype was seen a few times. The CDR3 loop is CASSWAGGGETQYF. CDR3 in DNA: TGTGCCAGCAGTTGGGCAGGGGGCGGGGAGACCCAGTACTTC. The chain recombines TRBV12-3 or TRBV12-4 with TRBJ2-5; 8 bases align to TRBD1. The V and J ends lost 4 bases and 5 bases, in that order; junction bases with no gene match: 6. This CDR3 is built from 14 residues.

This clonotype was counted between two and nine times. This rearrangement joins TRBV28 to TRBJ2-5; possible D gene TRBD2, 5 bases. The CDR3 totals 18 residues. Trimming left V 3 bases short and J 5 bases short, with 25 bases between. Germline V CDR1 and CDR2: MDHEN, SYDVKM. CDR3 DNA sequence: TGTGCCAGCAGTTTGGCGGGTTTAGGGCTCCCTAGGGTGGAGACCCAGTACTTC. Residues: CASSLAGLGLPRVETQYF. The full variable domain, with the rest looked up from reference TRBV28 and TRBJ2-5, is DVKVTQSSRYLVKRTGEKVFLECVQDMDHENMFWYRQDPGLGLRLIYFSYDVKMKEKGDIPEGYSVSREKKERFSLILESASTNQTSMYLCASSLAGLGLPRVETQYFGPGTRLLVL.

The CDR3 sequence: CASSATLQGTNLLNTEAFF. Written as DNA, the CDR3 is TGTGCCAGCAGCGCCACTTTACAGGGGACCAACCTTCTGAACACTGAAGCTTTCTTT. This chain uses TRBV3-1 with TRBJ1-1; TRBD1 matches 7 bases. The CDR3 contains 19 residues. J was trimmed by 0 bases and V by 5 bases; bases with no gene match: 18. Germline lookup yields CDR1 LGHDT and CDR2 YNNKEL (reference sequence). The full variable domain, with the rest looked up from reference TRBV3-1 and TRBJ1-1, is DTAVSQTPKYLVTQMGNDKSIKCEQNLGHDTMYWYKQDSKKFLKIMFSYNNKELIINETVPNRFSPKSPDKAHLNLHINSLELGDSAVYFCASSATLQGTNLLNTEAFFGQGTRLTVV.

This clonotype was picked up a small number of times. The rearrangement links TRBV12-3 or TRBV12-4 to TRBJ2-5, with TRBD2 identical over 14 bases. This CDR3 is 16 amino acids long. Trimming cost V 1 base and J 7 bases; bases outside gene matches: 5. CDR3 protein: CASSLGLAGGSRTQYF. The CDR3 bases are TGTGCCAGCAGTTTAGGACTAGCGGGAGGGTCTAGGACCCAGTACTTC.

This clonotype has a count of ten or more. The V call is TRBV27, the J call TRBJ2-5; 12 bases fit TRBD1. The germline gives CDR1 MNHEY, CDR2 SMNVEV (reference sequence). J was trimmed by 4 bases and V by 4 bases; bases with no gene match: 4. The CDR3 consists of 15 residues. DNA of the CDR3: TGTGCCAGCAGTTCGGGACAGGGGGCTCGAGAGACCCAGTACTTC. Its protein is CASSSGQGARETQYF.

This clonotype has a handful of counts. This chain joins TRBV7-8 and TRBJ1-1; TRBD1 might be the D (6 bases). The V and J ends lost 0 bases and 5 bases respectively, with 10 bases between them. Germline V gene sequence: CDR1 SGHVS, CDR2 FQNEAQ. CDR3 length equals 14 residues. CDR3 DNA: TGTGCCAGCAGCTTAGCGGGGGGCGTTACTGAAGCTTTCTTT. Protein: CASSLAGGVTEAFF.

The sample holds a few counts of this clonotype. This chain uses TRBV7-9 with TRBJ1-3; D is possibly TRBD1 (6 bases). Trimming pared 8 bases from V and 1 base from J, leaving 15 bases between. This CDR3 region has 15 residues. Germline CDR1 and CDR2: SEHNR and FQNEAQ (reference sequence). The CDR3 loop is CASSTGLFSGNTIYF. In nucleotides, the CDR3 is TGTGCCAGCTCGACAGGCCTCTTTTCTGGAAACACCATATATTTT.

The sample holds a few counts of this clonotype. V and J are TRBV20-1 and TRBJ2-2, with 13 bases matching TRBD2. CDR1 and CDR2 from the germline V gene are DFQATT and SNEGSKA (reference sequence). This CDR3 has 16 amino acids. J was trimmed by 1 base and V by 4 bases; bases with no gene match: 3. The CDR3 DNA follows: TGCAGTGCTACCCGGACTAGCGGGGGGAACACCGGGGAGCTGTTTTTT. Translated, it gives CSATRTSGGNTGELFF.

The chain combines TRBV25-1 with TRBJ2-1, with D possibly TRBD1 on 5 matching bases. Germline V gene data show CDR1 as MGHDK and CDR2 as SYGVNS. CDR3 size: 12 residues. The ends were cut back, 2 bases at V and 12 bases at J, with 11 bases in the middle. The CDR3 is CASSEDSSGQFF. CDR3 bases: TGTGCCAGCAGTGAAGACAGCTCGGGGCAGTTCTTC.

This clonotype was counted only a few times. This chain connects TRBV11-3 to TRBJ2-3; 8 positions match TRBD1. The V and J ends lost 1 base and 7 bases, in that order; junction bases with no gene match: 10. Germline V gene lookup returns CDR1 SGHNT and CDR2 YENEEA. CDR3 size: 16 residues. The CDR3 bases are TGTGCCAGCAGCTTAGGCTACGGGACAGGCCCCAATACGCAGTATTTT. Protein sequence: CASSLGYGTGPNTQYF. The variable domain in full, completed from reference TRBV11-3 and TRBJ2-3, reads EAGVVQSPRYKIIEKKQPVAFWCNPISGHNTLYWYLQNLGQGPELLIRYENEEAVDDSQLPKDRFSAERLKGVDSTLKIQPAELGDSAVYLCASSLGYGTGPNTQYFGPGTRLTVL.

This clonotype turned up a few times. The V gene is TRBV20-1, the J gene TRBJ2-7; 13 bases line up with TRBD2. Germline lookup yields CDR1 DFQATT and CDR2 SNEGSKA (reference sequence). The CDR3 is 14 residues long. Trimming took 6 bases from V and 1 from J; bases not matched to a gene: 3. CDR3 protein: CSAPGLAGSYEQYF. DNA for the CDR3: TGCAGTGCCCCGGGACTAGCGGGATCCTACGAGCAGTACTTC.

This chain joins TRBV29-1 and TRBJ2-1; D may be TRBD2 (5 bases). This CDR3 spans 13 amino acids. Trimming took 0 bases from V and 10 from J, leaving 13 bases between them. Germline CDR1 is SQVTM and CDR2 is ANQGSEA. The CDR3 DNA follows: TGCAGCGTTGAAGACGGGATGCTACCCGAGCAGTTCTTC. Translation: CSVEDGMLPEQFF.

The genes are TRBV12-3 or TRBV12-4 and TRBJ2-6; 7 bases match TRBD2. V dropped 5 bases and J dropped 1; count of bases not matched to a gene: 11. The CDR3 is made up of 18 amino acids. In nucleotides, the CDR3 is TGTGCCAGCAGTATCCGCGGGGCGGGGGTTTCTGGGGCCAACGTCCTGACTTTC. Amino acids: CASSIRGAGVSGANVLTF.

This clonotype has a handful of counts. This chain uses TRBV4-1 with TRBJ1-3; D remains unclear. This CDR3 comprises 15 residues. Germline V gene sequence: CDR1 MGHRA, CDR2 YSYEKL. Trimming took off 0 bases at V and 0 bases at J, with 6 bases between the two ends. Here the CDR3 reads CASSQDHSSGNTIYF. The CDR3 coding sequence is TGCGCCAGCAGCCAAGATCACAGCTCTGGAAACACCATATATTTT.

V gene TRBV4-2 combines with J gene TRBJ1-1; D gene uncertain. CDR3 length: 14 amino acids. The V and J ends lost 2 bases and 0 bases respectively, with 7 bases between them. Germline V CDR1 and CDR2: LGHNA, YNFKEQ. The DNA of the CDR3 is TGTGCCAGCAGCCAAATCCAAGTGAACACTGAAGCTTTCTTT. It encodes CASSQIQVNTEAFF.

The chain has TRBV28 and TRBJ2-5; either TRBD1 or TRBD2 may supply D (5 bases each). The CDR3 length is 12 residues. Trimming cost V 8 bases and J 4 bases, with 11 bases left between them. Per the germline V gene, CDR1 is MDHEN and CDR2 is SYDVKM. CDR3 residues: CASGTTRETQYF. CDR3 DNA: TGTGCCAGCGGGACCACTAGAGAGACCCAGTACTTC. Variable domain in full (rest from reference TRBV28 and TRBJ2-5): DVKVTQSSRYLVKRTGEKVFLECVQDMDHENMFWYRQDPGLGLRLIYFSYDVKMKEKGDIPEGYSVSREKKERFSLILESASTNQTSMYLCASGTTRETQYFGPGTRLLVL.

This clonotype was seen many times. The chain couples TRBV2 to TRBJ2-1; D uncertain. The length of the CDR3 is 11 residues. Deletions cut 8 bases from V and 10 bases from J, with 12 bases between. Germline V lookup: CDR1 SNHLY, CDR2 FYNNEI. The CDR3 spells CASSSMVEQFF. As DNA, the CDR3 is TGTGCCAGCTCTTCGATGGTAGAGCAGTTCTTC.

This clonotype was seen more than once but under ten times. The chain has TRBV12-3 or TRBV12-4 and TRBJ2-1; 8 bases match TRBD2. Trimming took 5 bases from V and 5 from J; bases not matched to a gene: 11. This CDR3 is 16 amino acids long. As DNA, the CDR3 is TGTGCCAGCAGTCCCCAAGCAGCGGGAGTTGACAATGAGCAGTTCTTC. As protein: CASSPQAAGVDNEQFF.